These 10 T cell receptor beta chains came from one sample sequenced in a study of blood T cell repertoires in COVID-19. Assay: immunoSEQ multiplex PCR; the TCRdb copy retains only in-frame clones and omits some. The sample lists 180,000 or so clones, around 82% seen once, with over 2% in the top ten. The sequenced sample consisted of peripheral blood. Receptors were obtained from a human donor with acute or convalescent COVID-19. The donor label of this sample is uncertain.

This chain's CDR3 is CASSYEWGQGVEKLFF. DNA of the CDR3: TGTGCCAGCAGTTACGAATGGGGACAGGGAGTAGAAAAACTGTTTTTT. This chain uses TRBV6-5 with TRBJ1-4; 9 bases agree with TRBD1. This CDR3 has 16 amino acids. Unmatched junction bases numbered 9, after V lost 2 bases and J lost 8 bases. Germline CDR1 reads MNHEY; CDR2 reads SVGAGI.

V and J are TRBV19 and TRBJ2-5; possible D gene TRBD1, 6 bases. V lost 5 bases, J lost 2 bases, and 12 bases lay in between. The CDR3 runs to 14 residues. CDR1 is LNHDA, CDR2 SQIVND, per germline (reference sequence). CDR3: CASSSGRGQETQYF. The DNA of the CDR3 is TGTGCCAGTAGTTCCGGAAGGGGGCAAGAGACCCAGTACTTC.

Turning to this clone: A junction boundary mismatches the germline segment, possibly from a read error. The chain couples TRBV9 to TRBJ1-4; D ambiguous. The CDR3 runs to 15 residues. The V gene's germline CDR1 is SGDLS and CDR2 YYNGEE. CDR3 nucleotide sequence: TGTGCCAGCAGCGCCACAACGGGCACTAGTGAAAAACTGTTTTTT. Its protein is CASSATTGTSEKLFF.

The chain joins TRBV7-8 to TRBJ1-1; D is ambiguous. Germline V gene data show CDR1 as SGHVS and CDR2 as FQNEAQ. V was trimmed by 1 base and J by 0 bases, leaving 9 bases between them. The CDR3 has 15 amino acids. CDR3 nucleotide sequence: TGTGCCAGCAGCTTAGTCACAGATATGAACACTGAAGCTTTCTTT. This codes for CASSLVTDMNTEAFF.

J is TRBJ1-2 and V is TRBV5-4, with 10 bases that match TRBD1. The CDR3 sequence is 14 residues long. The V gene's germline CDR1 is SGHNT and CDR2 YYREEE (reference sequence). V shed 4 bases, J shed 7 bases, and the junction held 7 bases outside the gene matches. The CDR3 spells CASSDRQGAVGYTF. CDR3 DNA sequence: TGTGCCAGCAGCGACAGACAGGGGGCAGTTGGCTACACCTTC.

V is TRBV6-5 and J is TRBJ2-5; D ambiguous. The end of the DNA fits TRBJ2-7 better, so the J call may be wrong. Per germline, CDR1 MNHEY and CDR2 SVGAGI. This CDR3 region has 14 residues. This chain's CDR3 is CASRITAKAYEQYF. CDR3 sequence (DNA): TGTGCCAGCAGGATTACAGCAAAAGCCTACGAGCAGTACTTC.

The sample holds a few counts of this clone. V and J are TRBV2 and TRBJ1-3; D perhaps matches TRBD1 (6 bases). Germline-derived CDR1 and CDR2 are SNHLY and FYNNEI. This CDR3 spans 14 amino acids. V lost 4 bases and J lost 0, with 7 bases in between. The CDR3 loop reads CASSGQVSGNTIYF. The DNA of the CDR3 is TGTGCCAGCAGTGGACAGGTCTCTGGAAACACCATATATTTT.

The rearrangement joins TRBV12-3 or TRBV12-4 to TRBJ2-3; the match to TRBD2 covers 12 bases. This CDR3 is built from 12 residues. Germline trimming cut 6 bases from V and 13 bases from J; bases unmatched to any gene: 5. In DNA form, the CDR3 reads TGTGCCAGCAGCCGTTCTAGCGGGGGGGAGTATTTT. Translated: CASSRSSGGEYF.

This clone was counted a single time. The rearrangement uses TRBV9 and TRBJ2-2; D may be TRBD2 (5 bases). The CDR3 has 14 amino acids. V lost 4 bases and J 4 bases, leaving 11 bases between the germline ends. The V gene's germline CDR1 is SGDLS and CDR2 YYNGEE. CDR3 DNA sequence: TGTGCCAGCAGCAGAAGCCGGGGCACCGGGGAGCTGTTTTTT. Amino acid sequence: CASSRSRGTGELFF. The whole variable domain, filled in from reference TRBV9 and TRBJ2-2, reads DSGVTQTPKHLITATGQRVTLRCSPRSGDLSVYWYQQSLDQGLQFLIQYYNGEERAKGNILERFSAQQFPDLHSELNLSSLELGDSALYFCASSRSRGTGELFFGEGSRLTVL.

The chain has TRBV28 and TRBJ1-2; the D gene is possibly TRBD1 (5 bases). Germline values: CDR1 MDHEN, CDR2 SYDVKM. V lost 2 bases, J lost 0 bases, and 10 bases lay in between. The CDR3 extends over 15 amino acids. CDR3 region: CASSLRSRANYGYTF. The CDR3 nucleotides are TGTGCCAGCAGTTTAAGGTCCAGGGCTAACTATGGCTACACCTTC.